Below, 16 T cell receptor beta chains from the same sample are listed, as sequenced in a study of T cells after yellow fever vaccination. MiXCR was run by TCRdb on the 5' RACE reads, yielding one entry per CDR3 protein. The sample carries 400,000 or so distinct CDR3 sequences, around 10% recorded once. The sample consisted of PBMCs, taken on the day of the first yellow fever vaccination. These receptor sequences come from a man aged 18 to 30 who received the YFV17D yellow fever vaccine.

In its sample, this clonotype was seen many times. This chain uses TRBV7-8 with TRBJ1-5; no firm D call. There are 16 residues in the CDR3. Germline V lookup: CDR1 SGHVS, CDR2 FQNEAQ. Trimming left V 3 bases short and J 3 bases short, with 15 bases between. The CDR3 sequence: CASSFLDWSPNQPQHF. DNA of the CDR3: TGTGCCAGCAGCTTTCTTGACTGGTCCCCCAATCAGCCCCAGCATTTT. Full variable domain (remainder filled in from reference TRBV7-8 and TRBJ1-5): GAGVSQSPRYKVAKRGQDVALRCDPISGHVSLFWYQQALGQGPEFLTYFQNEAQLDKSGLPSDRFFAERPEGSVSTLKIQRTQQEDSAVYLCASSFLDWSPNQPQHFGDGTRLSIL.

This clonotype was seen more than once but under ten times. This chain uses TRBV2 with TRBJ2-3; perhaps TRBD2 as D (5 bases). Germline loops: CDR1 SNHLY, CDR2 FYNNEI. The germline V and J ends were trimmed by 8 bases and 7 bases, with 13 bases remaining between them. This CDR3 has 12 residues. The CDR3 loop is CASSLGWNTQYF. The CDR3 DNA reads TGTGCCAGCTCACTAGGGTGGAATACGCAGTATTTT.

This clonotype has more than one count but fewer than ten. The chain employs TRBV7-8 and TRBJ1-4; D unclear. V gave up 6 bases and J gave up 8 bases, with 13 bases separating them. CDR1 SGHVS and CDR2 FQNEAQ come from the germline V gene. The CDR3 sequence is 13 residues long. CDR3 bases: TGTGCCAGCAGTCGGGGATCGGGCGAAAAACTGTTTTTT. Translating gives CASSRGSGEKLFF.

The chain is built from TRBV4-2 and TRBJ2-3; 7 bases are a match to TRBD2. The CDR3 covers 18 residues. CDR1 is LGHNA, CDR2 YNFKEQ, per germline. Trimming at V came to 0 bases and at J to 6 bases, leaving 15 bases not matched to a gene. CDR3 residues: CASSQDFAGDLLRDTQYF. In DNA form, the CDR3 reads TGTGCCAGCAGCCAAGATTTTGCGGGGGACCTCTTGAGGGATACGCAGTATTTT.

The rearrangement links TRBV20-1 to TRBJ2-1; the match to TRBD2 covers 8 bases. CDR1 is DFQATT and CDR2 is SNEGSKA in the germline V gene (reference sequence). The CDR3 extends over 17 amino acids. Trimming at V came to 0 bases and at J to 5 bases, leaving 12 bases not matched to a gene. CDR3 protein: CSARDAVAGTINNEQFF. CDR3 coding DNA: TGCAGTGCTAGAGACGCGGTAGCGGGGACCATAAACAATGAGCAGTTCTTC.

This clonotype appeared many times. The chain recombines TRBV6-5 with TRBJ1-1; no clear D. Germline V gene data show CDR1 as MNHEY and CDR2 as SVGAGI. This CDR3 has 14 residues. V was pared by 4 bases and J by 5 bases, with 14 bases between. As DNA, the CDR3 is TGTGCCAGCAGTTTAGGCCCGATTAGGACTGAAGCTTTCTTT. It codes for CASSLGPIRTEAFF.

The chain is built from TRBV12-3 or TRBV12-4 and TRBJ2-7; the match to TRBD1 covers 7 bases. The CDR3 has 13 residues. The V and J ends lost 6 bases and 4 bases, in that order; junction bases with no gene match: 6. The CDR3 sequence is CASSFGTVYEQYF. The CDR3 DNA is TGTGCCAGCAGCTTCGGGACAGTTTACGAGCAGTACTTC.

This clonotype was detected many times. V is TRBV20-1 and J is TRBJ1-2; 7 nucleotides line up with TRBD1. This CDR3 comprises 17 residues. Germline lookup yields CDR1 DFQATT and CDR2 SNEGSKA (reference sequence). The ends lost 6 bases at V and 2 bases at J; junction bases unmatched: 18. CDR3 amino acids: CSAKIPGQLKPNYGYTF. In DNA, the CDR3 is TGCAGTGCCAAAATTCCGGGACAGCTAAAACCCAACTATGGCTACACCTTC.

This clonotype has more than one count but fewer than ten. The chain couples TRBV5-6 to TRBJ2-5, with D maybe TRBD1 (6 bases). Per the germline V gene, CDR1 is SGHDT and CDR2 is YYEEEE. There are 13 residues in the CDR3. V lost 4 bases to trimming and J lost 1 base, with 8 bases between them. This chain's CDR3 is CASSKDSQETQYF. The CDR3 DNA follows: TGTGCCAGCAGCAAGGACAGCCAAGAGACCCAGTACTTC.

Only a few counts were recorded for this clonotype. The rearrangement joins TRBV7-6 to TRBJ1-1; no reliable D call. In germline, CDR1 is SGHVS, CDR2 FNYEAQ. Trimming removed 6 bases at V and 0 bases at J, with 11 bases between. The CDR3 consists of 14 residues. The CDR3 DNA reads TGTGCCAGCAGGGCCGGCGGTTTGAACACTGAAGCTTTCTTT. Translation: CASRAGGLNTEAFF.

This rearrangement joins TRBV4-3 to TRBJ2-2; D call uncertain. Germline V gene data show CDR1 as LGHNA and CDR2 as YSLEER. The CDR3 consists of 15 residues. Trimming removed 0 bases from V and 5 bases from J, with 10 bases in between. As DNA, the CDR3 is TGCGCCAGCAGCCAAGATCTAGGGTGGACCGGGGAGCTGTTTTTT. Its translation: CASSQDLGWTGELFF.

This chain joins TRBV11-2 and TRBJ1-5, with D unresolved. The CDR3 is made up of 13 amino acids. Per germline, CDR1 SGHAT and CDR2 FQNNGV. V lost 3 bases, J lost 5 bases, and 8 bases lay in between. The CDR3 DNA reads as TGTGCCAGCAGCTTCGCGGATGATCAGCCCCAGCATTTT. It yields the protein CASSFADDQPQHF.

The chain uses TRBV28 and TRBJ2-5; 10 bases align to TRBD2. V was clipped by 8 bases and J by 4 bases; unmatched bases: 13. The CDR3 is 16 residues long. Looked up from germline, CDR1 is MDHEN and CDR2 is SYDVKM. The CDR3 is CASFQFSGGGRETQYF. The DNA of the CDR3 is TGTGCCAGCTTTCAGTTCAGCGGGGGGGGCAGAGAGACCCAGTACTTC.

The chain is built from TRBV12-3 or TRBV12-4 and TRBJ1-6; D unclear. Trimming removed 2 bases from V and 7 bases from J, with 9 bases in between. The CDR3 is 14 residues long. The CDR3 region is CASSLRMGNSPLHF. As DNA, the CDR3 is TGTGCCAGCAGTTTAAGGATGGGGAATTCACCCCTCCACTTT.

This clonotype has just a few counts. This sequence joins TRBV7-8 and TRBJ2-5; the match to TRBD2 covers 7 bases. Germline CDR1 SGHVS, CDR2 FQNEAQ. CDR3 length equals 16 residues. J lost 0 bases, V lost 1 base, and 5 bases had no gene match. The CDR3 region is CASSLGVGGYQETQYF. The DNA for the CDR3 is TGTGCCAGCAGCTTAGGGGTGGGGGGGTACCAAGAGACCCAGTACTTC.

The chain couples TRBV11-2 to TRBJ1-2; 10 bases are a match to TRBD1. The CDR3 consists of 16 residues. V dropped 8 bases and J dropped 0; count of bases not matched to a gene: 9. Germline-derived CDR1 and CDR2 are SGHAT and FQNNGV. CDR3 in DNA: TGTGCCAGCGGCTGGACAGGGGGGGTTCCTAACTATGGCTACACCTTC. Protein sequence: CASGWTGGVPNYGYTF.